The entry below describes one T cell receptor (beta chain). What it binds is not known. CDR1 SGHRS and CDR2 YFSETQ come from the germline V gene. The V end was cut by 0 bases, the J end by 3 bases, with 9 bases between. This CDR3 is built from 15 residues. This sample was taken from a study of T cell responses to AZD1222 COVID-19 vaccine. The data were produced by immunoSEQ multiplex PCR, yet TCRdb's version contains in-frame clones alone and is incomplete. The sample contains hundreds of thousands of clones, about 92% of which appear only once. Study-level points and caveats: The span of vaccine-associated CD4 TCRs extended across spike, with dominance at 160-218 and 743-854. Mostly white British, mostly female donors; authors suggested clonal diversity may be underestimated. Repertoires were collected only later (after the peak T cell response had occurred).

This material consisted of peripheral blood, taken on day 0 of MenACWY control vaccination. V gene TRBV5-1 combines with J gene TRBJ2-2, with D perhaps TRBD1 or TRBD2 (5 bases each). The TCR originated in an adult in good health. CDR3 sequence (DNA): TGCGCCAGCAGCTTGGCGGGGACCTACACCGGGGAGCTGTTTTTT. Protein product: CASSLAGTYTGELFF.